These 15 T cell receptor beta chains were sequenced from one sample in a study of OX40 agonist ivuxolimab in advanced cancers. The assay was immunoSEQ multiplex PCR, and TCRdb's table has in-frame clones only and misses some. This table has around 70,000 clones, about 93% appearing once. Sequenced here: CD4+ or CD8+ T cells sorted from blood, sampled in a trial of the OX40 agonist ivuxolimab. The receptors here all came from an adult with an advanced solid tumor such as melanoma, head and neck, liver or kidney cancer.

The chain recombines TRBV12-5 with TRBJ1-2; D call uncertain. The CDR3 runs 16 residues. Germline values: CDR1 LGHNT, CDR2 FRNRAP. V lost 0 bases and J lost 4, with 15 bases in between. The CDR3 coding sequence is TGTGCTAGTGGTTTGGTATTAGATTGGGTAACCTATGGCTACACCTTC. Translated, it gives CASGLVLDWVTYGYTF.

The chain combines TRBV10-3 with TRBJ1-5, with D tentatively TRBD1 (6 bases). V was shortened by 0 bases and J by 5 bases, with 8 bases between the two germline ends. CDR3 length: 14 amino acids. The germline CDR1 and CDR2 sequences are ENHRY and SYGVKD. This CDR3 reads CAISESGGHQPQHF. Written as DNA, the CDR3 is TGTGCCATCAGTGAGTCGGGGGGGCATCAGCCCCAGCATTTT.

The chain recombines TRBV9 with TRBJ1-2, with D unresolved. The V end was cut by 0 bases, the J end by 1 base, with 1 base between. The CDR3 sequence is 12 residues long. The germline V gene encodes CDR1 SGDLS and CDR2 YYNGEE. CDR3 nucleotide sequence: TGTGCCAGCAGCGTAGGTAACTATGGCTACACCTTC. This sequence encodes CASSVGNYGYTF.

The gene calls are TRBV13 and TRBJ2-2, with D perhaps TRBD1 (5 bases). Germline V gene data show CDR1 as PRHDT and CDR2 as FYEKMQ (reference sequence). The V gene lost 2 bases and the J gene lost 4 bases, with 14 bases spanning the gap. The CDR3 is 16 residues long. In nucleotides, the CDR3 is TGTGCCAGCAGCTTAAGGCAGGGAATCGTCACCGGGGAGCTGTTTTTT. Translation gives CASSLRQGIVTGELFF.

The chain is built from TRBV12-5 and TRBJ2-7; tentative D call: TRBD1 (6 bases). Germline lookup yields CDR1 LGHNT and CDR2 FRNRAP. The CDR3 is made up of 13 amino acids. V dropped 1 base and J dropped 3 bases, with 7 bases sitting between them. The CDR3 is CASGLGQVYEQYF. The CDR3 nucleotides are TGTGCTAGTGGTTTGGGACAGGTCTACGAGCAGTACTTC. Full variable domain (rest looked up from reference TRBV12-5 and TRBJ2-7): DARVTQTPRHKVTEMGQEVTMRCQPILGHNTVFWYRQTMMQGLELLAYFRNRAPLDDSGMPKDRFSAEMPDATLATLKIQPSEPRDSAVYFCASGLGQVYEQYFGPGTRLTVT.

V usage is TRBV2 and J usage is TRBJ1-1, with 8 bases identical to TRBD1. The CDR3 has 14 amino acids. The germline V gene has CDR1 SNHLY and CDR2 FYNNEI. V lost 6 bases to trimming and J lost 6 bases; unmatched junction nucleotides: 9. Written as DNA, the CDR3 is TGTGCCAGCAGGACAGGACAGGGTTTCGCTGAAGCTTTCTTT. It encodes CASRTGQGFAEAFF.

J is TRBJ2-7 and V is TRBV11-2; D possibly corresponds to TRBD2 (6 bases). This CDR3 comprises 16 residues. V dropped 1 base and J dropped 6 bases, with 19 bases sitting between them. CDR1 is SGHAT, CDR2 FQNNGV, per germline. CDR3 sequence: CASSLALGGAVGEQYF. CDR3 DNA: TGTGCCAGCAGCTTAGCCCTGGGCGGGGCGGTAGGCGAGCAGTACTTC. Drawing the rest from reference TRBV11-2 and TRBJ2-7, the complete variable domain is EAGVAQSPRYKIIEKRQSVAFWCNPISGHATLYWYQQILGQGPKLLIQFQNNGVVDDSQLPKDRFSAERLKGVDSTLKIQPAKLEDSAVYLCASSLALGGAVGEQYFGPGTRLTVT.

The CDR3, as DNA: TGTGCCAGCAGCCAAGAGCGGGGGGGCCAAGAGACCCAGTACTTC. This gives the protein CASSQERGGQETQYF. J is TRBJ2-5 and V is TRBV4-2; 9 bases map to TRBD2. CDR3 length: 15 residues. CDR1 and CDR2 (germline): LGHNA, YNFKEQ. V was pared by 0 bases and J by 1 base, with 0 bases of the junction left unmatched.

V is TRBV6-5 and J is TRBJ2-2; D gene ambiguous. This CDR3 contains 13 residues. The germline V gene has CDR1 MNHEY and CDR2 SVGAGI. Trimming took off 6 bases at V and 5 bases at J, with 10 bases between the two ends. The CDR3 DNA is TGTGCCAGCAGATCGGACCTAACCGGGGAGCTGTTTTTT. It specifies CASRSDLTGELFF.

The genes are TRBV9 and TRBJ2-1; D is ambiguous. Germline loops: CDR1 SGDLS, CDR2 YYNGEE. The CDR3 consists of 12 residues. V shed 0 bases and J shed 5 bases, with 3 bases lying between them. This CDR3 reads CASSVGNNEQFF. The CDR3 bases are TGTGCCAGCAGCGTAGGGAACAATGAGCAGTTCTTC. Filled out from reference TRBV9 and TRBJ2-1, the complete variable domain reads DSGVTQTPKHLITATGQRVTLRCSPRSGDLSVYWYQQSLDQGLQFLIQYYNGEERAKGNILERFSAQQFPDLHSELNLSSLELGDSALYFCASSVGNNEQFFGPGTRLTVL.

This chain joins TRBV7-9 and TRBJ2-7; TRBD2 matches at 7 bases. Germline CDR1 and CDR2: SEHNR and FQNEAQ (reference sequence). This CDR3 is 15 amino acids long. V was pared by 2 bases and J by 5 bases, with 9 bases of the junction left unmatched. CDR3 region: CASSLPGTKYHEQYF. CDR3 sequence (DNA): TGTGCCAGCAGCTTACCCGGGACTAAGTACCACGAGCAGTACTTC.

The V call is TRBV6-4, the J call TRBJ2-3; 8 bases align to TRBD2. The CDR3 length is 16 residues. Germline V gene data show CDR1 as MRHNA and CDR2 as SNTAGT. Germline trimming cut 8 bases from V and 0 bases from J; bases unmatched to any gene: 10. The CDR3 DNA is TGTGCCAGCCACCCAGCGGGGGACCTTAGCACAGATACGCAGTATTTT. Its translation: CASHPAGDLSTDTQYF.

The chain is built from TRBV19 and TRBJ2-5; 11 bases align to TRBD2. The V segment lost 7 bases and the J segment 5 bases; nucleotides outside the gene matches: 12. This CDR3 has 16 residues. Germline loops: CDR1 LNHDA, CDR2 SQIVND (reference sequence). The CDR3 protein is CASNDPNSGGAETQYF. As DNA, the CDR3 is TGTGCCAGTAATGACCCTAATAGCGGGGGGGCCGAGACCCAGTACTTC.

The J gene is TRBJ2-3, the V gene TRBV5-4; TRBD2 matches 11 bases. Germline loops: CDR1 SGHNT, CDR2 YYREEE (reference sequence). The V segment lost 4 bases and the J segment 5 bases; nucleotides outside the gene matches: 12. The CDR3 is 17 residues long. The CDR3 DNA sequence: TGTGCCAGCAGCCCCTCCACTAGCGGGGGTGCCGTAGATACGCAGTATTTT. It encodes CASSPSTSGGAVDTQYF.

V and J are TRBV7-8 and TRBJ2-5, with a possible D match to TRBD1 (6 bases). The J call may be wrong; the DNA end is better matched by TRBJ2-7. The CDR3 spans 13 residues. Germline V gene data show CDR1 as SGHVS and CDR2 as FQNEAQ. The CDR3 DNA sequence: TGTGCCAGCAGCCTAGGACAGTTCTACGAGCAGTACTTC. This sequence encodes CASSLGQFYEQYF.